This T cell receptor beta chain originates from a study of cytomegalovirus exposure and HLA in healthy donors. Study-level information: The 130 or so validation repertoires, a later analysis reported, used the same platform as the 600 to 700 repertoires from the first cohort.

As to this clone: Its antigen is still unknown.

TCRdb keeps only in-frame clones here, not all; method: immunoSEQ multiplex PCR. The sample has some 120,000 clones, 85% to 90% seen once. Germline CDR1 SGHAT, CDR2 FQNNGV. The CDR3 length is 12 residues. The germline V and J ends were trimmed by 1 base and 8 bases, with 8 bases remaining between them. General observations from the study: Researchers counted roughly 150 TCR beta chains as cytomegalovirus-associated.

Sequencing was performed on PBMCs. This receptor was identified in a woman aged 18-29 years in good health and CMV-seronegative. V gene TRBV11-2 combines with J gene TRBJ1-2; possibly TRBD1 for D (5 bases). CDR3 coding DNA: TGTGCCAGCAGCTTAGGGGGGGAAGGCTACACCTTC. It encodes CASSLGGEGYTF.